Below are 22 T cell receptor beta chains sequenced from a single sample in a study of technical replicates of blood from a handful of donors. Profiled with immunoSEQ multiplex PCR; TCRdb holds only in-frame clones, not every one. The sample has about 79,000 clones, approximately 94% seen once; the top ten hold about 0.25%. The sequencing input was T cells isolated from PBMCs. These receptors were obtained from a human donor in good health.

This chain links TRBV18 with TRBJ1-6, with TRBD1 matching over 7 bases. The germline CDR1 and CDR2 sequences are KGHSH and LQKENI. There are 16 residues in the CDR3. V shed 4 bases, J shed 5 bases, and the junction held 8 bases outside the gene matches. The CDR3 DNA follows: TGTGCCAGCTCACGGACCGGGACAGCTAATAATTCACCCCTCCACTTT. It translates to CASSRTGTANNSPLHF.

The chain combines TRBV15 with TRBJ2-5; 13 nucleotides match TRBD2. Germline CDR1 LNHNV, CDR2 YYDKDF (reference sequence). The CDR3 sequence is 17 residues long. V dropped 3 bases and J dropped 4; count of bases not matched to a gene: 8. CDR3 in DNA: TGTGCCACCAGCAGCCAACTAGCGGGGGGGCCGGGAGAGACCCAGTACTTC. Translation: CATSSQLAGGPGETQYF.

V usage is TRBV10-2 and J usage is TRBJ1-5, with D unclear. This CDR3 has 15 residues. Germline values: CDR1 WSHSY, CDR2 SAAADI. V shed 1 base and J shed 0 bases, with 7 bases lying between them. CDR3 in amino acids: CASSEWTFSNQPQHF. As DNA, the CDR3 is TGCGCCAGCAGTGAGTGGACTTTTAGCAATCAGCCCCAGCATTTT.

The J gene is TRBJ1-1, the V gene TRBV6-5, with D perhaps matching TRBD1 (5 bases). The V end lost 6 bases, the J end lost 0 bases, and 11 bases lay between the germline ends. The germline V gene encodes CDR1 MNHEY and CDR2 SVGAGI. The CDR3 totals 14 residues. CDR3 protein: CASSKTVLNTEAFF. CDR3 nucleotides: TGTGCCAGCAGCAAGACAGTACTGAACACTGAAGCTTTCTTT.

This clone was counted once. This chain links TRBV4-1 with TRBJ2-7; 7 bases are shared with TRBD2. Looked up from germline, CDR1 is MGHRA and CDR2 is YSYEKL. The CDR3 sequence is 14 residues long. J gave up 6 bases and V 4 bases, and 9 bases lay outside the gene matches. The CDR3 is CASSPNGEGGEQYF. CDR3 sequence (DNA): TGCGCCAGCAGCCCGAACGGGGAGGGAGGCGAGCAGTACTTC.

A single count supports this clone. The chain uses TRBV6-5 and TRBJ2-7; 7 nucleotides line up with TRBD1. From germline, CDR1 is MNHEY and CDR2 SVGAGI. V lost 5 bases, J lost 5 bases, and 9 bases stayed unmatched. This CDR3 is built from 14 residues. This CDR3 reads CASSRQGKRNEQYF. CDR3 nucleotide sequence: TGTGCCAGCAGTCGACAGGGTAAGCGGAACGAGCAGTACTTC.

The chain couples TRBV28 to TRBJ2-5; D ambiguous. Trimming removed 3 bases from V and 5 bases from J, with 4 bases in between. CDR1 and CDR2 (germline): MDHEN, SYDVKM. This CDR3 region has 11 residues. In nucleotides, the CDR3 is TGTGCCAGCAGTTTCGCGGAGACCCAGTACTTC. It encodes CASSFAETQYF.

This clone was seen only once. V is TRBV12-5 and J is TRBJ2-2; perhaps TRBD2 as D (6 bases). The CDR3 runs to 16 residues. CDR1 is LGHNT and CDR2 is FRNRAP in the germline V gene. V was trimmed by 0 bases and J by 3 bases, leaving 11 bases between them. The CDR3 DNA reads TGTGCTAGTGGTTTGGTACTCGGGAGCGACACCGGGGAGCTGTTTTTT. Translated, it gives CASGLVLGSDTGELFF.

This rearrangement joins TRBV18 to TRBJ1-2; perhaps TRBD1 as D (6 bases). V lost 6 bases to trimming and J lost 6 bases, with 20 bases between them. Germline CDR1 reads KGHSH; CDR2 reads LQKENI. This CDR3 has 15 residues. The CDR3 DNA follows: TGTGCCAGCTCTCCCGAAGCAGGGGCGAGGAATGGCTACACCTTC. As protein: CASSPEAGARNGYTF. The full variable domain, completed using reference TRBV18 and TRBJ1-2, is NAGVMQNPRHLVRRRGQEARLRCSPMKGHSHVYWYRQLPEEGLKFMVYLQKENIIDESGMPKERFSAEFPKEGPSILRIQQVVRGDSAAYFCASSPEAGARNGYTFGSGTRLTVV.

V gene TRBV5-4 combines with J gene TRBJ1-1; no reliable D call. The germline CDR1 and CDR2 sequences are SGHNT and YYREEE (reference sequence). The CDR3 totals 14 residues. V gave up 1 base and J gave up 1 base, with 8 bases separating them. This CDR3 is CASSLRLKNTEAFF. CDR3 nucleotides: TGTGCCAGCAGCTTGCGTCTTAAGAACACTGAAGCTTTCTTT.

The rearrangement uses TRBV10-3 and TRBJ2-5; possibly TRBD1 for D (5 bases). The V gene lost 0 bases and the J gene lost 9 bases, with 11 bases spanning the gap. Germline CDR1 reads ENHRY; CDR2 reads SYGVKD. The CDR3 runs 13 residues. DNA for the CDR3: TGTGCCATCAGTGAGTCCTCCATGGGGCCCCAGTACTTC. Its translation: CAISESSMGPQYF.

The J gene is TRBJ1-1, the V gene TRBV28; unclear D gene. Trimming removed 3 bases at V and 4 bases at J, with 9 bases between. Germline V gene sequence: CDR1 MDHEN, CDR2 SYDVKM. This CDR3 has 13 amino acids. This CDR3 is CASSFSRSTEAFF. DNA of the CDR3: TGTGCCAGCAGTTTTAGTCGGAGCACTGAAGCTTTCTTT.

This chain uses TRBV30 with TRBJ1-2; TRBD1 matches 8 bases. Per the germline V gene, CDR1 is GTSNPN and CDR2 is SVGIG (reference sequence). The J segment lost 3 bases and the V segment lost 1 base, leaving 1 base of the junction unmatched. The length of the CDR3 is 13 residues. The CDR3: CAWSGQGYYGYTF. As DNA, the CDR3 is TGTGCCTGGAGTGGACAGGGGTACTATGGCTACACCTTC.

The CDR3 sequence: CASSSLQGGYEQYF. The CDR3 nucleotides are TGCGCCAGCAGCTCCCTACAGGGCGGCTACGAGCAGTACTTC. This chain connects TRBV4-1 to TRBJ2-7, with TRBD1 as a possible D gene (6 bases). The CDR3 sequence is 14 residues long. The V end lost 5 bases, the J end lost 3 bases, and 14 bases lay between the germline ends. Germline values: CDR1 MGHRA, CDR2 YSYEKL.

The chain carries TRBV4-1 and TRBJ2-7; D ambiguous. CDR3 length: 16 residues. Trimming took 1 base from V and 3 from J, leaving 16 bases between them. Germline V gene sequence: CDR1 MGHRA, CDR2 YSYEKL. CDR3 bases: TGCGCCAGCAGCCAAGGTGGTACATCAACCTTCTACGAGCAGTACTTC. Translation: CASSQGGTSTFYEQYF.

The V call is TRBV7-9, the J call TRBJ2-1; 8 positions match TRBD2. The CDR3 consists of 16 residues. Trimming cost V 3 bases and J 3 bases; bases outside gene matches: 7. The germline V gene has CDR1 SEHNR and CDR2 FQNEAQ (reference sequence). CDR3 loop: CASSLAGGPSYNEQFF. CDR3 DNA sequence: TGTGCCAGCAGCTTGGCGGGAGGCCCCAGCTACAATGAGCAGTTCTTC.

The V call is TRBV27, the J call TRBJ2-3, with 12 bases fitting TRBD2. The V segment lost 3 bases and the J segment 0 bases; nucleotides outside the gene matches: 4. Germline V gene lookup returns CDR1 MNHEY and CDR2 SMNVEV (reference sequence). This CDR3 spans 17 amino acids. CDR3 sequence (DNA): TGTGCCAGCAGTTTCGGGACTAGCGGGCGTAGCACAGATACGCAGTATTTT. It codes for CASSFGTSGRSTDTQYF.

V and J are TRBV27 and TRBJ2-1; a weak D match, TRBD1 (5 bases). Germline V lookup: CDR1 MNHEY, CDR2 SMNVEV (reference sequence). The CDR3 sequence is 16 residues long. Trimming cost V 2 bases and J 3 bases, with 14 bases left between them. The CDR3 DNA follows: TGTGCCAGCAGTTTAAGGGTCGCAGGGCTCTACAATGAGCAGTTCTTC. Amino acids: CASSLRVAGLYNEQFF.

V and J are TRBV27 and TRBJ2-1, with D hard to call. Trimming took off 0 bases at V and 5 bases at J, with 2 bases between the two ends. From germline, CDR1 is MNHEY and CDR2 SMNVEV (reference sequence). The CDR3 has 12 residues. The CDR3 reads CASSLSNNEQFF. In DNA, the CDR3 is TGTGCCAGCAGTTTATCTAACAATGAGCAGTTCTTC.

The chain is built from TRBV19 and TRBJ1-1, with 8 bases that match TRBD1. The CDR3 has 14 amino acids. Looked up from germline, CDR1 is LNHDA and CDR2 is SQIVND (reference sequence). V trimming: 5 bases; J trimming: 8 bases; junction bases outside the gene matches: 10. CDR3 coding DNA: TGTGCCAGTAGTCCAATCAGACAGGGGTTCGAAGCTTTCTTT. The encoded protein is CASSPIRQGFEAFF.

This clone showed up just once. V gene TRBV5-4 combines with J gene TRBJ2-7; 7 positions match TRBD1. V shed 1 base, J shed 6 bases, and the junction held 7 bases outside the gene matches. From germline, CDR1 is SGHNT and CDR2 YYREEE (reference sequence). This CDR3 has 14 amino acids. CDR3 residues: CASSLTGVGVEQYF. The DNA of the CDR3 is TGTGCCAGCAGCTTGACAGGGGTCGGGGTCGAGCAGTACTTC.

The chain couples TRBV2 to TRBJ2-1, with D perhaps matching TRBD2 (6 bases). Trimming cost V 7 bases and J 2 bases, with 15 bases left between them. The CDR3 covers 15 residues. Germline values: CDR1 SNHLY, CDR2 FYNNEI. The chain's CDR3 is CASTQGLITYNEQFF. The CDR3 DNA follows: TGTGCCAGCACCCAGGGACTGATAACCTACAATGAGCAGTTCTTC.